What follows are 32 T cell receptor beta chains derived from one specimen sequenced in a study of blood T cell repertoires in COVID-19. Produced via immunoSEQ multiplex PCR; TCRdb's table is partial and in-frame only. The sample lists fewer than 450,000 clones, about 92% occurring once. The sequenced sample consisted of PBMCs or T cells enriched from blood (not recorded which). These receptors originate from a man younger than 35 who had recovered from COVID-19.

The chain combines TRBV7-2 with TRBJ2-1, with 12 bases matching TRBD2. This CDR3 is built from 16 residues. Germline V gene lookup returns CDR1 SGHTA and CDR2 FQGNSA. The V gene end was trimmed by 5 bases and the J gene end by 10 bases; junction bases not matched to a gene: 12. CDR3: CASSPTSGGSPGEQFF. The CDR3 nucleotides are TGTGCCAGCAGCCCCACTAGCGGGGGGAGCCCGGGAGAGCAGTTCTTC.

The chain joins TRBV11-2 to TRBJ1-2, with D perhaps TRBD1 (6 bases). This CDR3 contains 13 residues. Per the germline V gene, CDR1 is SGHAT and CDR2 is FQNNGV. V was cut by 5 bases and J by 8 bases, with 15 bases left in between. The CDR3 spells CASSTFQGHGYTF. Here the CDR3 DNA reads TGTGCCAGCAGCACCTTCCAGGGGCACGGCTACACCTTC.

The V gene is TRBV6-5, the J gene TRBJ1-3, with D perhaps TRBD1 (6 bases). CDR1 MNHEY and CDR2 SVGAGI come from the germline V gene. The CDR3 totals 14 residues. Trimming pared 5 bases from V and 2 bases from J, leaving 10 bases between. This CDR3 reads CASSRTVTGNTIYF. The CDR3 DNA is TGTGCCAGCAGTAGGACAGTTACTGGAAACACCATATATTTT.

This chain joins TRBV7-3 and TRBJ1-1; the D gene is possibly TRBD1 (5 bases). The CDR3 sequence is 14 residues long. V was cut by 1 base and J by 7 bases, with 13 bases left in between. Germline lookup yields CDR1 SGHTA and CDR2 FQGTGA. The CDR3 region has the DNA TGTGCCAGCAGCTTAAAGGGGTCCCGTAATGAAGCTTTCTTT. Translated: CASSLKGSRNEAFF.

This sequence joins TRBV2 and TRBJ1-2; the match to TRBD1 covers 8 bases. The CDR3 has 13 residues. V gave up 9 bases and J gave up 2 bases; unmatched junction bases: 5. Germline assignment: CDR1 SNHLY and CDR2 FYNNEI. This CDR3 is CARQGGLNYGYTF. The CDR3, as DNA: TGTGCCAGACAGGGGGGACTAAACTATGGCTACACCTTC.

The CDR3 DNA is TGTGCCACCGCCGCCGGGACTAGCGGGAGCGGGGAGCAGTACTTC. Translated, it gives CATAAGTSGSGEQYF. The rearrangement uses TRBV24-1 and TRBJ2-7; 14 bases align to TRBD2. V was clipped by 9 bases and J by 7 bases; unmatched bases: 10. Per the germline V gene, CDR1 is KGHDR and CDR2 is SFDVKD. CDR3 size: 15 residues.

The chain joins TRBV7-3 to TRBJ1-2; 9 bases match TRBD1. Germline loops: CDR1 SGHTA, CDR2 FQGTGA. This CDR3 region has 15 residues. V was pared by 2 bases and J by 4 bases, with 5 bases of the junction left unmatched. As DNA, the CDR3 is TGTGCCAGCAGCTTAGCGGGACAGGGCGCCTATGGCTACACCTTC. Its protein product is CASSLAGQGAYGYTF.

This chain links TRBV2 with TRBJ1-5; TRBD1 agrees at 8 bases. The ends lost 10 bases at V and 5 bases at J; junction bases unmatched: 10. Germline CDR1 and CDR2: SNHLY and FYNNEI. The CDR3 extends over 14 amino acids. The CDR3 loop is CATRDRGSYQPQHF. CDR3 sequence (DNA): TGTGCCACCCGTGACAGGGGATCTTATCAGCCCCAGCATTTT. Looking up the rest from reference TRBV2 and TRBJ1-5 gives the full variable domain: EPEVTQTPSHQVTQMGQEVILRCVPISNHLYFYWYRQILGQKVEFLVSFYNNEISEKSEIFDDQFSVERPDGSNFTLKIRSTKLEDSAMYFCATRDRGSYQPQHFGDGTRLSIL.

The chain recombines TRBV28 with TRBJ1-1; D perhaps matches TRBD1 (5 bases). The germline V gene has CDR1 MDHEN and CDR2 SYDVKM. V was clipped by 7 bases and J by 6 bases, with 18 bases between them. This CDR3 is built from 14 residues. The DNA of the CDR3 is TGTGCCAGCACAGGGAGGAATCTACACGCTGAAGCTTTCTTT. Encoded protein: CASTGRNLHAEAFF.

This rearrangement joins TRBV18 to TRBJ1-1; 8 bases agree with TRBD1. There are 13 residues in the CDR3. Per the germline V gene, CDR1 is KGHSH and CDR2 is LQKENI. V lost 8 bases to trimming and J lost 2 bases; unmatched junction nucleotides: 4. The CDR3 reads CASRGQVNTEAFF. The CDR3 nucleotides read TGTGCCAGCCGGGGACAGGTCAACACTGAAGCTTTCTTT.

A few counts support this clone. The V call is TRBV28, the J call TRBJ2-7; 9 bases are a match to TRBD2. The CDR3 is 13 amino acids. The germline CDR1 and CDR2 sequences are MDHEN and SYDVKM. The V segment lost 8 bases and the J segment 7 bases; nucleotides outside the gene matches: 9. For the CDR3, the DNA is TGTGCCAGCTTCGTAGCGGGAGCTGGTGAGCAGTACTTC. Its translation: CASFVAGAGEQYF.

The chain joins TRBV5-1 to TRBJ2-5; weak D call: TRBD1 (6 bases). Germline V CDR1 and CDR2: SGHRS, YFSETQ. The CDR3 has 12 residues. Deletions cut 4 bases from V and 7 bases from J, with 11 bases between. The CDR3 DNA reads TGCGCCAGCAGCGCCGCACAGGGGACCCAGTACTTC. It translates to CASSAAQGTQYF.

The chain joins TRBV13 to TRBJ2-2; 9 bases agree with TRBD1. CDR3 length: 16 residues. Germline V gene sequence: CDR1 PRHDT, CDR2 FYEKMQ (reference sequence). V was clipped by 5 bases and J by 4 bases; unmatched bases: 8. CDR3 DNA sequence: TGTGCCAGCAGCCGCGGGACAGGGAAAAGCACCGGGGAGCTGTTTTTT. Translated, it gives CASSRGTGKSTGELFF.

This clone was recorded once. The CDR3 DNA reads TGTGCCAGCAGTCACCGGGGGGGATACTACGAGCAGTACTTC. Its translation is CASSHRGGYYEQYF. This sequence joins TRBV27 and TRBJ2-7; 8 nucleotides align to TRBD2. This CDR3 has 14 residues. V shed 5 bases, J shed 3 bases, and the junction held 6 bases outside the gene matches. Per germline, CDR1 MNHEY and CDR2 SMNVEV (reference sequence).

The rearrangement links TRBV5-8 to TRBJ1-6; perhaps TRBD1 as D (6 bases). Per germline, CDR1 SGHTS and CDR2 YDEGEE. There are 15 residues in the CDR3. The V end lost 4 bases, the J end lost 4 bases, and 12 bases lay between the germline ends. The CDR3 DNA follows: TGTGCCAGCAGCCGACAGGTGGGGTATAATTCACCCCTCCACTTT. Translating gives CASSRQVGYNSPLHF.

A single count supports this clone. V gene TRBV14 combines with J gene TRBJ2-1; D possibly corresponds to TRBD2 (5 bases). V lost 4 bases and J lost 4, with 20 bases in between. CDR3 size: 17 residues. Germline V CDR1 and CDR2: SGHDN, FVKESK. CDR3 in amino acids: CASSRMTKLLSYNEQFF. DNA for the CDR3: TGTGCCAGCAGCCGAATGACTAAATTATTATCTTACAATGAGCAGTTCTTC.

This clone was counted only a few times. The rearrangement links TRBV4-2 to TRBJ1-1; D may be TRBD1 (6 bases). The V end was cut by 8 bases, the J end by 0 bases, with 28 bases between. Germline V gene sequence: CDR1 LGHNA, CDR2 YNFKEQ. This CDR3 region has 19 residues. Here the CDR3 DNA reads TGTGCCAGCTCTATCACTGGGGGCCGGGGAGAGGGCCTGAACACTGAAGCTTTCTTT. Its protein is CASSITGGRGEGLNTEAFF.

V and J are TRBV19 and TRBJ1-5; possibly TRBD1 for D (6 bases). The V and J ends lost 5 bases and 4 bases respectively, with 15 bases between them. The CDR3 length is 15 residues. Germline V gene sequence: CDR1 LNHDA, CDR2 SQIVND (reference sequence). As DNA, the CDR3 is TGTGCCAGTAGTGGGGGCGACAGGTTTAATCAGCCCCAGCATTTT. Its protein is CASSGGDRFNQPQHF.

The chain recombines TRBV7-2 with TRBJ1-5, with 9 bases identical to TRBD1. Germline values: CDR1 SGHTA, CDR2 FQGNSA. The CDR3 consists of 15 residues. With 6 bases clipped from V and 6 bases from J, the junction kept 9 bases outside the gene matches. In DNA, the CDR3 is TGTGCCAGCAGTCCCGACAGGGGGGTTGGTCAGCCCCAGCATTTT. Encoded protein: CASSPDRGVGQPQHF.

The rearrangement uses TRBV24-1 and TRBJ2-2, with 10 bases matching TRBD2. Germline V gene data show CDR1 as KGHDR and CDR2 as SFDVKD. The CDR3 spans 15 residues. Trimming took 3 bases from V and 5 from J; bases not matched to a gene: 2. In DNA form, the CDR3 reads TGTGCCACCAGTGATGGACTAGCGGCTACCGGGGAGCTGTTTTTT. The encoded protein is CATSDGLAATGELFF.

The J gene is TRBJ1-2, the V gene TRBV4-1; 10 bases fit TRBD1. The CDR3 consists of 15 residues. V lost 5 bases and J lost 4; bases outside the gene matches: 7. Germline CDR1 reads MGHRA; CDR2 reads YSYEKL. The CDR3 nucleotides are TGCGCCAGCAGCGAGGAGGGACAGGGGTTCTATGGCTACACCTTC. It is translated as CASSEEGQGFYGYTF.

V gene TRBV4-1 combines with J gene TRBJ1-1; D call uncertain. The germline gives CDR1 MGHRA, CDR2 YSYEKL. This CDR3 spans 14 amino acids. The V end was cut by 8 bases, the J end by 1 base, with 14 bases between. CDR3 residues: CASRGPTKNTEAFF. The CDR3 region has the DNA TGCGCCAGCCGAGGCCCGACGAAGAACACTGAAGCTTTCTTT.

The chain is built from TRBV6-5 and TRBJ1-2; D may be TRBD1 (5 bases). The CDR3 length is 14 residues. The germline CDR1 and CDR2 sequences are MNHEY and SVGAGI. Trimming removed 6 bases at V and 7 bases at J, with 18 bases between. CDR3 coding DNA: TGTGCCAGCAGCGCCGGGGGAGGCCTTGTTGGCTACACCTTC. Translated, it gives CASSAGGGLVGYTF.

V gene TRBV11-3 combines with J gene TRBJ2-1; 10 nucleotides agree with TRBD2. Trimming cost V 0 bases and J 6 bases; bases outside gene matches: 5. Per the germline V gene, CDR1 is SGHNT and CDR2 is YENEEA. There are 16 residues in the CDR3. This CDR3 reads CASSLDSGRTSNEQFF. CDR3 DNA: TGTGCCAGCAGCTTAGATAGCGGGAGGACGTCCAATGAGCAGTTCTTC.

The V call is TRBV11-3, the J call TRBJ1-4; the D gene is possibly TRBD1 (6 bases). Trimming removed 5 bases from V and 8 bases from J, with 12 bases in between. The germline CDR1 and CDR2 sequences are SGHNT and YENEEA. CDR3 length: 13 amino acids. The CDR3 loop is CASSHREGEKLFF. CDR3 bases: TGTGCCAGCAGCCACAGGGAAGGCGAAAAACTGTTTTTT.

The chain carries TRBV2 and TRBJ1-5; 8 bases map to TRBD1. The CDR3 spans 14 residues. V was pared by 6 bases and J by 3 bases, with 4 bases of the junction left unmatched. CDR1 SNHLY and CDR2 FYNNEI come from the germline V gene. CDR3 region: CASSGDRPNQPQHF. CDR3 nucleotides: TGTGCCAGCAGCGGGGACAGGCCCAATCAGCCCCAGCATTTT.

The rearrangement uses TRBV5-4 and TRBJ1-4; D may be TRBD1 (5 bases). Looked up from germline, CDR1 is SGHNT and CDR2 is YYREEE (reference sequence). There are 14 residues in the CDR3. The V end was cut by 4 bases, the J end by 1 base, with 8 bases between. This CDR3 is CASSLGGTNEKLFF. The CDR3 DNA is TGTGCCAGCAGCCTCGGGGGAACTAATGAAAAACTGTTTTTT.

The rearrangement uses TRBV27 and TRBJ2-7; 7 bases line up with TRBD2. The CDR3 covers 13 residues. The germline V gene encodes CDR1 MNHEY and CDR2 SMNVEV (reference sequence). After removal of 2 bases from V and 3 bases from J, the junction contained 1 base not matched to a gene. The CDR3 DNA reads TGTGCCAGCAGTTTAAGCGGGGTCTACGAGCAGTACTTC. This codes for CASSLSGVYEQYF.

This chain uses TRBV27 with TRBJ2-5; D gene unclear. CDR1 is MNHEY, CDR2 SMNVEV, per germline (reference sequence). This CDR3 comprises 13 residues. Trimming removed 4 bases from V and 3 bases from J, with 9 bases in between. The CDR3 region is CASSWALKETQYF. In DNA, the CDR3 is TGTGCCAGCAGTTGGGCCCTCAAAGAGACCCAGTACTTC.

The CDR3 protein is CASGGTGSYEQYF. Written as DNA, the CDR3 is TGTGCCAGCGGAGGGACAGGCTCCTACGAGCAGTACTTC. V and J are TRBV6-5 and TRBJ2-7; 8 bases align to TRBD1. The CDR3 has 13 residues. Germline lookup yields CDR1 MNHEY and CDR2 SVGAGI. V gave up 8 bases and J gave up 0 bases; unmatched junction bases: 3.

V usage is TRBV3-1 (or the pseudogene TRBV3-2) and J usage is TRBJ1-1; D unclear. Looked up from germline, CDR1 is LGHDT and CDR2 is YNNKEL (reference sequence). Trimming pared 4 bases from V and 1 base from J, leaving 10 bases between. This CDR3 is 14 amino acids long. The CDR3 DNA reads TGTGCCAGCAGCCCCGCGGCCGCGAACACTGAAGCTTTCTTT. It specifies CASSPAAANTEAFF.

The V call is TRBV5-4, the J call TRBJ2-1; a weak D match, TRBD1 (5 bases). The germline CDR1 and CDR2 sequences are SGHNT and YYREEE (reference sequence). V shed 0 bases and J shed 4 bases, with 11 bases lying between them. The CDR3 runs 15 residues. CDR3 DNA sequence: TGTGCCAGCAGCTTGGGGGGCGCTATTTACAATGAGCAGTTCTTC. Its protein product is CASSLGGAIYNEQFF.